These T cell receptor beta chains were read from a single sample in a study of regulatory T cells in long-lasting Graves disease. Each CDR3 protein gets one entry after TCRdb re-called the multiplex PCR reads with MiXCR. The table has roughly 400,000 distinct CDR3 sequences, 20% to 25% seen once. Here the sequenced sample was peripheral blood mononuclear cells (PBMCs), taken when the disease was refractory, from a patient treated with antithyroid drugs. The receptors here all came from a female donor with Graves disease. The CDR3 runs from the conserved cysteine through the conserved F or W. The order of the fields is D gene, clone size, J gene, V gene, CDR3 DNA, CDR3 protein. D genes are given only for firm matches. The size entry is marked missing in some rows and otherwise reads once, few, many or a size class.

D gene: TRBD2; clone size: -; J gene: TRBJ2-2; V gene: TRBV5-1; CDR3 DNA: TGCGCCAGCACGCGGGGGAACACCGGGGGGCTGTTTTTT; CDR3 protein: CASTRGNTGGLFF
D gene: TRBD1; clone size: -; J gene: TRBJ1-1; V gene: TRBV27; CDR3 DNA: TGTGCCAGCAGTTTCCAGGGGGGGATGAACACTGAAGCTTTCTTT; CDR3 protein: CASSFQGGMNTEAFF
D gene: -; clone size: few; J gene: TRBJ1-2; V gene: TRBV19; CDR3 DNA: TGTGCCAGTGCCGCAACAGCCTATGGCTACACCTTC; CDR3 protein: CASAATAYGYTF
D gene: -; clone size: -; J gene: TRBJ1-5; V gene: TRBV28; CDR3 DNA: TGTGCCAGCAGCCCCGGAGTGGGTATTCAGCCCCAGCATTTT; CDR3 protein: CASSPGVGIQPQHF
D gene: -; clone size: few; J gene: TRBJ2-1; V gene: TRBV12-3/TRBV12-4; CDR3 DNA: TGTGCCAGCCGCGCGTTGGATGAGCAGTTCTTC; CDR3 protein: CASRALDEQFF
D gene: -; clone size: few; J gene: TRBJ2-7; V gene: TRBV29-1; CDR3 DNA: TGCAGCGTTGAACTGGGACACAGGAGCTCCTACGAGCAGTACTTC; CDR3 protein: CSVELGHRSSYEQYF
D gene: TRBD1; clone size: few; J gene: TRBJ2-7; V gene: TRBV27; CDR3 DNA: TGTGCCAGCAGCGGGACAGGGGGTTTCGAGCAGTACTTC; CDR3 protein: CASSGTGGFEQYF
D gene: -; clone size: few; J gene: TRBJ1-5; V gene: TRBV5-1; CDR3 DNA: TGCGCCAGCAGCCATCCTGCGGACATATTCAATCAGCCCCAGCATTTT; CDR3 protein: CASSHPADIFNQPQHF
D gene: -; clone size: -; J gene: TRBJ1-5; V gene: TRBV20-1; CDR3 DNA: TGCAGTGCTAGTATGGGGGTCCCCAATCAGCCCCAGCATTTT; CDR3 protein: CSASMGVPNQPQHF
D gene: -; clone size: -; J gene: TRBJ1-4; V gene: TRBV6-2/TRBV6-3; CDR3 DNA: TGTGCCAGCAGTACGGGGGGGGCCGGGGAAAAACTGTTTTTT; CDR3 protein: CASSTGGAGEKLFF
D gene: TRBD2; clone size: few; J gene: TRBJ2-7; V gene: TRBV29-1; CDR3 DNA: TGCAGCGTTCCCGGGACTAGCGGGAGTCCCCACGAGCAGTACTTC; CDR3 protein: CSVPGTSGSPHEQYF
D gene: TRBD2; clone size: -; J gene: TRBJ2-2; V gene: TRBV25-1; CDR3 DNA: TGTGCCAGCAGCCTTCTAGCGGGAGTTAGCACCGGGGAGCTGTTTTTT; CDR3 protein: CASSLLAGVSTGELFF
D gene: -; clone size: -; J gene: TRBJ2-7; V gene: TRBV6-2/TRBV6-3; CDR3 DNA: TGTGCCAGCAGAGCTTTGGCCTACGAGCAGTACTTC; CDR3 protein: CASRALAYEQYF
D gene: -; clone size: -; J gene: TRBJ2-2; V gene: TRBV9; CDR3 DNA: TGTGCCAGCAGCGAAGGTGGAGGGATTACCGGGGAGCTGTTTTTT; CDR3 protein: CASSEGGGITGELFF
D gene: TRBD2; clone size: -; J gene: TRBJ2-3; V gene: TRBV2; CDR3 DNA: TGTGGGGGCAGTAGACTAGCGGTCACAGATACGCAGTATTTT; CDR3 protein: CGGSRLAVTDTQYF
D gene: -; clone size: many; J gene: TRBJ1-4; V gene: TRBV2; CDR3 DNA: TGTGCCAGCAGTACGAACCTTGACGGGAGACTGTTTTTT; CDR3 protein: CASSTNLDGRLFF
D gene: TRBD2; clone size: few; J gene: TRBJ2-7; V gene: TRBV9; CDR3 DNA: TGTGCCAGCAGCCTAGCTTCGACTAGCGGGGTCTACGAGCAGTACTTC; CDR3 protein: CASSLASTSGVYEQYF
D gene: -; clone size: many; J gene: TRBJ2-7; V gene: TRBV2; CDR3 DNA: TGTGCCAGCAGTGAAGCGGGGAACCTCTACGAGCAGTACTTC; CDR3 protein: CASSEAGNLYEQYF
D gene: -; clone size: -; J gene: TRBJ2-1; V gene: TRBV5-1; CDR3 DNA: TGCGCCAGCAGCGATAGCCACAATGAGCAGTTCTTC; CDR3 protein: CASSDSHNEQFF
D gene: TRBD2; clone size: -; J gene: TRBJ2-5; V gene: TRBV20-1; CDR3 DNA: TGCAGTGCTAGAGAGGAGACTAGCGTTTTGACCCAGTACTTC; CDR3 protein: CSAREETSVLTQYF
D gene: TRBD1; clone size: -; J gene: TRBJ2-2; V gene: TRBV5-1; CDR3 DNA: TGCGCCAGCGGGACAGGGGATAGCACCGGGGAGCTGTTTTTT; CDR3 protein: CASGTGDSTGELFF
D gene: -; clone size: many; J gene: TRBJ2-5; V gene: TRBV28; CDR3 DNA: TGTGCCAGCAGTTTTGGACGGCCCGGGACCCAGTACTTC; CDR3 protein: CASSFGRPGTQYF
D gene: -; clone size: -; J gene: TRBJ1-1; V gene: TRBV30; CDR3 DNA: TGTGCCTGGGGGACGGTGAACACTGAAGCTTTCTTT; CDR3 protein: CAWGTVNTEAFF
D gene: TRBD2; clone size: many; J gene: TRBJ2-5; V gene: TRBV25-1; CDR3 DNA: TGTGCCAGCAGGCCTAGCGGTTACCAAGAGACCCAGTACTTC; CDR3 protein: CASRPSGYQETQYF
D gene: TRBD2; clone size: few; J gene: TRBJ2-7; V gene: TRBV6-1; CDR3 DNA: TGTGCCAGCAGTCCCACTATAGCGGGAGGTCTAGCAGAGCAGTACTTC; CDR3 protein: CASSPTIAGGLAEQYF
D gene: TRBD2; clone size: many; J gene: TRBJ2-5; V gene: TRBV7-8; CDR3 DNA: TGTGCCAGCAGCTTAGCGCTCCTAGCGGGAGGGCCCTGGGAAGAGACCCAGTACTTC; CDR3 protein: CASSLALLAGGPWEETQYF
D gene: -; clone size: many; J gene: TRBJ1-1; V gene: TRBV27; CDR3 DNA: TGTGCCAGCAGTGGAGGGACACCTGAAGCTTTCTTT; CDR3 protein: CASSGGTPEAFF
D gene: TRBD1; clone size: many; J gene: TRBJ1-1; V gene: TRBV29-1; CDR3 DNA: TGCAGTGTATCCGGACAGGGAAATGCGGACACTGAAGCTTTCTTT; CDR3 protein: CSVSGQGNADTEAFF
D gene: TRBD1; clone size: -; J gene: TRBJ2-7; V gene: TRBV20-1; CDR3 DNA: TGCAGTGCTACTTACAGGGGGTCCTACGAGCAGTACTTC; CDR3 protein: CSATYRGSYEQYF
D gene: TRBD1; clone size: few; J gene: TRBJ1-4; V gene: TRBV18; CDR3 DNA: TGTGCCAGCTCACCGGTCCCGGGACAGGGAACTAATGAAAAACTGTTTTTT; CDR3 protein: CASSPVPGQGTNEKLFF
D gene: -; clone size: many; J gene: TRBJ2-4; V gene: TRBV20-1; CDR3 DNA: TGCAGTGCTAGTCGGACAGAAAACATTCAGTACTTC; CDR3 protein: CSASRTENIQYF
D gene: -; clone size: many; J gene: TRBJ2-7; V gene: TRBV2; CDR3 DNA: TGTGCCAGCAGTTATCGGGTAGGGTACGAGCAGTACTTC; CDR3 protein: CASSYRVGYEQYF
D gene: -; clone size: -; J gene: TRBJ2-2; V gene: TRBV5-5; CDR3 DNA: TGTGCCAGCAGCTTGGACCTGCCCGGGGAGCTGTTTTTT; CDR3 protein: CASSLDLPGELFF
D gene: -; clone size: -; J gene: TRBJ2-2; V gene: TRBV9; CDR3 DNA: TGTGCCAGCAGCGTAGTTTCAGGGGACACCGGGGAGCTGTTTTTT; CDR3 protein: CASSVVSGDTGELFF
D gene: -; clone size: many; J gene: TRBJ2-7; V gene: TRBV28; CDR3 DNA: TGTGCCAGTCGAGCTTTAGCGGCCTACGAGCAGTACTTC; CDR3 protein: CASRALAAYEQYF
D gene: -; clone size: -; J gene: TRBJ1-5; V gene: TRBV6-1; CDR3 DNA: TGTGCCAGCAGTGACTGGTCCCTCGGTAGGAATCAGCCCCAGCATTTT; CDR3 protein: CASSDWSLGRNQPQHF
D gene: TRBD2; clone size: many; J gene: TRBJ2-5; V gene: TRBV20-1; CDR3 DNA: TGCAGTGCTGCTGGACTAGCGGGTTCCCAAGAGACCCAGTACTTC; CDR3 protein: CSAAGLAGSQETQYF
D gene: TRBD1; clone size: -; J gene: TRBJ1-2; V gene: TRBV5-1; CDR3 DNA: TGCGCCAGCAGCTGGGGGACAGAGACGGCATATGGCTACACCTTC; CDR3 protein: CASSWGTETAYGYTF
D gene: -; clone size: many; J gene: TRBJ1-5; V gene: TRBV28; CDR3 DNA: TGTGCCAGCAGTTTCTCTGGGACTCAGCCCCAGCATTTT; CDR3 protein: CASSFSGTQPQHF
D gene: -; clone size: many; J gene: TRBJ1-1; V gene: TRBV7-3; CDR3 DNA: TGTGCCAGCAGCCGACAGATGAACACTGAAGCTTTCTTT; CDR3 protein: CASSRQMNTEAFF
D gene: -; clone size: -; J gene: TRBJ2-7; V gene: TRBV4-1; CDR3 DNA: TGCGCCAGCAGCCAAGGACCGGGTTTGTACGAGCAGTACTTC; CDR3 protein: CASSQGPGLYEQYF
D gene: -; clone size: many; J gene: TRBJ1-5; V gene: TRBV6-5; CDR3 DNA: TGTGCCAGCAGTTGGGGGGCGACTGTCTATAGCAATCAGCCCCAGCATTTT; CDR3 protein: CASSWGATVYSNQPQHF
D gene: -; clone size: many; J gene: TRBJ1-6; V gene: TRBV15; CDR3 DNA: TGTGCCACCAGCGAGTCATCCCTTAATTCACCCCTCCACTTT; CDR3 protein: CATSESSLNSPLHF
D gene: -; clone size: few; J gene: TRBJ2-7; V gene: TRBV20-1; CDR3 DNA: TGCAGTGCGGAGCGCAGCTACGAGCAGTACTTC; CDR3 protein: CSAERSYEQYF
D gene: -; clone size: -; J gene: TRBJ2-7; V gene: TRBV27; CDR3 DNA: TGTGCCAGCAGTTTGAGCGGAGGGAGCCCCTACGAGCAGTACTTC; CDR3 protein: CASSLSGGSPYEQYF